The 5 T cell receptor beta chains presented below share a single source sample, sequenced in a study of T cell responses to AZD1222 COVID-19 vaccine. Some clones are missing from TCRdb's copy, which holds only in-frame ones; the method was immunoSEQ multiplex PCR. The data hold 170,000 or so clones, with over 75% observed a single time. Sequenced material: peripheral blood, taken on day 0 of AZD1222 vaccination. These receptors were obtained from an adult in good health.

The chain carries TRBV10-3 and TRBJ2-5, with D maybe TRBD1 (5 bases). The CDR3 spans 14 residues. Trimming shortened V by 2 bases and J by 2 bases, and 9 bases separated the two germline ends. CDR1 is ENHRY and CDR2 is SYGVKD in the germline V gene. The CDR3 sequence is CAISEGRVQETQYF. CDR3 nucleotide sequence: TGTGCCATCAGTGAGGGCAGGGTACAAGAGACCCAGTACTTC.

The chain couples TRBV5-6 to TRBJ1-2; the D gene is possibly TRBD1 (6 bases). Trimming pared 7 bases from V and 5 bases from J, leaving 18 bases between. The CDR3 loop spans 14 amino acids. Germline V CDR1 and CDR2: SGHDT, YYEEEE. For the CDR3, the DNA is TGTGCCAGCCACATTTCCGGGGGGCCGTATGGCTACACCTTC. Translation gives CASHISGGPYGYTF. Looking up the rest from reference TRBV5-6 and TRBJ1-2 gives the full variable domain: DAGVTQSPTHLIKTRGQQVTLRCSPKSGHDTVSWYQQALGQGPQFIFQYYEEEERQRGNFPDRFSGHQFPNYSSELNVNALLLGDSALYLCASHISGGPYGYTFGSGTRLTVV.

The rearrangement joins TRBV27 to TRBJ2-2; D gene ambiguous. The CDR3 covers 12 residues. Germline V gene data show CDR1 as MNHEY and CDR2 as SMNVEV (reference sequence). V dropped 4 bases and J dropped 6 bases, with 6 bases sitting between them. For the CDR3, the DNA is TGTGCCAGCAGTTCAATTGCCGGGGAGCTGTTTTTT. Translating gives CASSSIAGELFF.

The chain links TRBV18 to TRBJ2-7; 7 bases match TRBD1. V dropped 3 bases and J dropped 2; count of bases not matched to a gene: 7. Germline V CDR1 and CDR2: KGHSH, LQKENI. The CDR3 sequence is 15 residues long. The CDR3 loop is CASSPSRDRAYEQYF. The DNA of the CDR3 is TGTGCCAGCTCACCGTCCCGGGACAGAGCCTACGAGCAGTACTTC.

V gene TRBV7-8 combines with J gene TRBJ1-2, with a possible D match to TRBD1 (5 bases). This CDR3 is 14 amino acids long. The V end was cut by 5 bases, the J end by 7 bases, with 17 bases between. Germline CDR1 and CDR2: SGHVS and FQNEAQ. CDR3 nucleotides: TGTGCCAGCAGCCCCAATAGGGGACGTGGTGGCTACACCTTC. Translating gives CASSPNRGRGGYTF.